The 26 T cell receptor beta chains below all came from one sample that was sequenced in a study of OX40 agonist ivuxolimab in advanced cancers. Clones were read by immunoSEQ multiplex PCR, and TCRdb kept only the in-frame ones, dropping some. Among 25,000 to 35,000 clones listed, approximately 88% were seen once. The specimen comprised CD4+ or CD8+ T cells sorted from blood, sampled in a trial of the OX40 agonist ivuxolimab. The receptors originated from an adult with an advanced solid tumor such as melanoma, head and neck, liver or kidney cancer.

The chain combines TRBV7-9 with TRBJ2-5; D not resolved. Germline V gene lookup returns CDR1 SEHNR and CDR2 FQNEAQ (reference sequence). The CDR3 totals 14 residues. V was shortened by 4 bases and J by 1 base, with 10 bases between the two germline ends. CDR3 DNA sequence: TGTGCCAGCAGCTCAAGGACCTTCCAAGAGACCCAGTACTTC. Translating it yields CASSSRTFQETQYF.

J is TRBJ1-6 and V is TRBV7-6; TRBD1 agrees at 8 bases. The CDR3 totals 14 residues. Germline CDR1 is SGHVS and CDR2 is FNYEAQ. Trimming removed 1 base from V and 7 bases from J; junction bases left unmatched: 0. The CDR3 bases are TGTGCCAGCAGCTTAGGGACAGGGAATTCACCCCTCCACTTT. Residues: CASSLGTGNSPLHF.

The chain employs TRBV7-9 and TRBJ2-4; a possible D gene is TRBD2 (5 bases). The CDR3 sequence is 14 residues long. V dropped 0 bases and J dropped 8 bases, with 11 bases sitting between them. Germline-derived CDR1 and CDR2 are SEHNR and FQNEAQ (reference sequence). CDR3 sequence (DNA): TGTGCCAGCAGCTTAGCGTCCGGGGAAGACATTCAGTACTTC. This encodes CASSLASGEDIQYF. Based on the CDR3 plus reference TRBV7-9 and TRBJ2-4, the full variable domain is DTGVSQNPRHKITKRGQNVTFRCDPISEHNRLYWYRQTLGQGPEFLTYFQNEAQLEKSRLLSDRFSAERPKGSFSTLEIQRTEQGDSAMYLCASSLASGEDIQYFGAGTRLSVL.

This chain connects TRBV7-6 to TRBJ1-1; D possibly corresponds to TRBD1 (6 bases). Deletions cut 2 bases from V and 0 bases from J, with 10 bases between. There are 15 residues in the CDR3. CDR1 and CDR2 (germline): SGHVS, FNYEAQ. The DNA of the CDR3 is TGTGCCAGCAGCTTAACTGGGGGCGTGAACACTGAAGCTTTCTTT. Its protein product is CASSLTGGVNTEAFF.

This rearrangement joins TRBV4-1 to TRBJ2-5, with a tentative D call TRBD1 (5 bases). Per the germline V gene, CDR1 is MGHRA and CDR2 is YSYEKL. This CDR3 is 16 amino acids long. V was clipped by 4 bases and J by 6 bases, with 21 bases between them. The CDR3 region has the DNA TGCGCCAGCAGCCCCTATTTACAGGACCTCCGACAGACCCAGTACTTC. This codes for CASSPYLQDLRQTQYF.

The gene calls are TRBV10-3 and TRBJ2-1; 10 bases line up with TRBD1. Per the germline V gene, CDR1 is ENHRY and CDR2 is SYGVKD. The CDR3 length is 14 residues. The junction had 7 bases not matched to a gene; V was cut back by 10 bases and J by 4 bases. The CDR3 is CASYAGQGYNEQFF. DNA of the CDR3: TGTGCCAGTTATGCGGGACAGGGGTACAATGAGCAGTTCTTC.

The chain couples TRBV6-5 to TRBJ1-1; D ambiguous. V lost 4 bases, J lost 1 base, and 7 bases lay in between. Germline V gives CDR1 MNHEY, CDR2 SVGAGI. This CDR3 has 13 residues. The DNA for the CDR3 is TGTGCCAGCAGTTGGAGTTGGAACACTGAAGCTTTCTTT. Translating gives CASSWSWNTEAFF.

The CDR3 region has the DNA TGTGCCAGCAGCCAAGCCCCGGGACAGGGACCAGATACGCAGTATTTT. It translates to CASSQAPGQGPDTQYF. The chain combines TRBV4-2 with TRBJ2-3, with 9 positions matching TRBD1. This CDR3 has 16 residues. Losses at the gene ends were 1 base for V and 4 bases for J; bases not matched to a gene: 6. CDR1 and CDR2 (germline): LGHNA, YNFKEQ.

The V gene is TRBV4-1, the J gene TRBJ2-1; no reliable D call. The CDR3 is 16 amino acids. V lost 4 bases to trimming and J lost 6 bases, with 19 bases between them. CDR1 and CDR2 (germline): MGHRA, YSYEKL. The CDR3 coding sequence is TGCGCCAGCAGCCCCACATCGGGCGCCCATTTCAATGAGCAGTTCTTC. Translated: CASSPTSGAHFNEQFF.

V usage is TRBV11-2 and J usage is TRBJ2-7; D is possibly TRBD2 (6 bases). This CDR3 has 15 amino acids. CDR1 is SGHAT, CDR2 FQNNGV, per germline. Trimming shortened V by 5 bases and J by 2 bases, and 16 bases separated the two germline ends. CDR3 loop: CASSMGLDATYEQYF. The CDR3 region has the DNA TGTGCCAGCAGCATGGGACTCGACGCTACCTACGAGCAGTACTTC.

The chain employs TRBV6-1 and TRBJ1-5; unclear D gene. CDR1 MNHNS and CDR2 SASEGT come from the germline V gene. V lost 3 bases, J lost 0 bases, and 3 bases lay in between. This CDR3 region has 13 residues. The CDR3 DNA reads TGTGCCAGCAGTGAGACTAGCAATCAGCCCCAGCATTTT. Its translation: CASSETSNQPQHF.

The chain recombines TRBV29-1 with TRBJ2-3; 8 bases agree with TRBD1. The CDR3 covers 15 residues. The germline V gene encodes CDR1 SQVTM and CDR2 ANQGSEA. V lost 1 base, J lost 6 bases, and 9 bases stayed unmatched. CDR3 DNA: TGCAGCGTTGAAGGGACAGGGAATCTGAGGGATACGCAGTATTTT. Amino acids: CSVEGTGNLRDTQYF.

This chain links TRBV7-9 with TRBJ2-7; a possible D gene is TRBD1 (6 bases). Germline loops: CDR1 SEHNR, CDR2 FQNEAQ (reference sequence). Trimming cost V 5 bases and J 3 bases, with 8 bases left between them. This CDR3 is built from 12 residues. The CDR3 loop is CASSPGHYEQYF. The CDR3 region has the DNA TGTGCCAGCAGCCCGGGACACTACGAGCAGTACTTC. The full variable domain, its missing parts supplied by reference TRBV7-9 and TRBJ2-7, is DTGVSQNPRHKITKRGQNVTFRCDPISEHNRLYWYRQTLGQGPEFLTYFQNEAQLEKSRLLSDRFSAERPKGSFSTLEIQRTEQGDSAMYLCASSPGHYEQYFGPGTRLTVT.

This clone was seen only a few times. J is TRBJ2-5 and V is TRBV28; 7 bases are a match to TRBD2. This CDR3 is built from 13 residues. V was clipped by 6 bases and J by 2 bases; unmatched bases: 3. Germline V lookup: CDR1 MDHEN, CDR2 SYDVKM. Here the CDR3 reads CASSSLAQETQYF. CDR3 coding DNA: TGTGCCAGCAGCTCACTAGCGCAAGAGACCCAGTACTTC.

CDR3 coding DNA: TGTGCCAGCAGTTTGAATCTACTGGGGATCTACGAGCAGTACTTC. Protein sequence: CASSLNLLGIYEQYF. The V call is TRBV28, the J call TRBJ2-7; D uncertain. The CDR3 covers 15 residues. Germline values: CDR1 MDHEN, CDR2 SYDVKM. Deletions cut 3 bases from V and 3 bases from J, with 15 bases between.

The J gene is TRBJ1-3, the V gene TRBV28; D is perhaps TRBD1 (5 bases). V was clipped by 1 base and J by 2 bases, with 18 bases between them. Looked up from germline, CDR1 is MDHEN and CDR2 is SYDVKM. The CDR3 covers 18 residues. CDR3 sequence: CASSLYPAADIPGNTIYF. CDR3 DNA sequence: TGTGCCAGCAGTTTATATCCCGCTGCGGACATCCCTGGAAACACCATATATTTT.

CDR3 residues: CASSPHGLAARNEQFF. In nucleotides, the CDR3 is TGCGCCAGCAGCCCCCACGGCCTAGCGGCAAGGAATGAGCAGTTCTTC. V gene TRBV4-3 combines with J gene TRBJ2-1; 7 positions agree with TRBD2. This CDR3 contains 16 residues. Per germline, CDR1 LGHNA and CDR2 YSLEER. Trimming removed 4 bases from V and 7 bases from J; junction bases left unmatched: 13.

CDR3 protein: CASSIDLSENTEAFF. The CDR3 DNA is TGTGCCAGTAGTATAGATCTATCCGAGAACACTGAAGCTTTCTTT. The V and J genes are TRBV19 and TRBJ1-1; no firm D call. The V gene lost 0 bases and the J gene lost 1 base, with 9 bases spanning the gap. The germline CDR1 and CDR2 sequences are LNHDA and SQIVND (reference sequence). CDR3 size: 15 residues.

The V gene is TRBV9, the J gene TRBJ2-1, with D possibly matching TRBD1 (6 bases). The CDR3 contains 14 residues. CDR1 and CDR2 from the germline V gene are SGDLS and YYNGEE. Between the trimmed V and J ends, which lost 4 bases and 3 bases, there was a span of 11 bases. The CDR3 loop is CASSRSGDYNEQFF. The CDR3 DNA reads as TGTGCCAGCAGCAGGTCAGGGGACTACAATGAGCAGTTCTTC.

The rearrangement joins TRBV14 to TRBJ2-3, with TRBD2 matching 11 bases. The CDR3 contains 17 residues. The germline gives CDR1 SGHDN, CDR2 FVKESK. Trimming at V came to 3 bases and at J to 3 bases, leaving 8 bases not matched to a gene. The CDR3 nucleotides read TGTGCCAGCAGCCACCGGTTAGCGGGGGGGAATACAGATACGCAGTATTTT. It encodes CASSHRLAGGNTDTQYF.

This clone has just one count. The V call is TRBV28, the J call TRBJ1-3; 7 bases are shared with TRBD1. Germline V gives CDR1 MDHEN, CDR2 SYDVKM. The CDR3 length is 16 residues. The trim removed 0 bases at V and 1 base at J, leaving 3 bases unmatched. The CDR3 nucleotides are TGTGCCAGCAGTTTATGGCGGGACAGATCTGGAAACACCATATATTTT. This codes for CASSLWRDRSGNTIYF.

The chain combines TRBV19 with TRBJ2-2; 12 nucleotides align to TRBD2. CDR3 size: 17 residues. Germline V lookup: CDR1 LNHDA, CDR2 SQIVND (reference sequence). Losses at the gene ends were 4 bases for V and 3 bases for J; bases not matched to a gene: 6. The CDR3 nucleotides read TGTGCCAGTAGTAGATTGGGACTAGCGGGCGACACCGGGGAGCTGTTTTTT. Protein: CASSRLGLAGDTGELFF.

In the case of this clone: Because it lacks the conserved phenylalanine or tryptophan at the end, this CDR3 is likely a read error. It is unclear where the CDR3 begins or ends on the DNA, so no DNA is shown, and the CDR3 is as TCRdb lists it. This rearrangement joins TRBV4-2 to TRBJ1-2; TRBD1, as called in the table, went unchecked against the DNA. Germline CDR1 LGHNA, CDR2 YNFKEQ. The CDR3 length equals 12 residues, ends included. This CDR3 is CASSREDGQVLI.

The V call is TRBV6-5, the J call TRBJ1-1; no firm D call. V was pared by 1 base and J by 1 base, with 7 bases between. This CDR3 has 14 amino acids. The germline V gene has CDR1 MNHEY and CDR2 SVGAGI. This chain's CDR3 is CASSYFGENTEAFF. The CDR3 region has the DNA TGTGCCAGCAGTTACTTCGGGGAGAACACTGAAGCTTTCTTT.

This clone is medium-sized within its sample. The CDR3 sequence is CASSVGQGGGYEQYF. Here the CDR3 DNA reads TGTGCCAGCAGCGTAGGACAGGGAGGAGGGTACGAGCAGTACTTC. The chain is built from TRBV9 and TRBJ2-7; D possibly corresponds to TRBD1 (7 bases). The germline V and J ends were trimmed by 0 bases and 4 bases, with 14 bases remaining between them. Germline CDR1 and CDR2: SGDLS and YYNGEE. CDR3 length: 15 residues.

This rearrangement joins TRBV27 to TRBJ2-3; TRBD1 might be the D (5 bases). This CDR3 is 15 amino acids long. The germline V gene has CDR1 MNHEY and CDR2 SMNVEV (reference sequence). V dropped 6 bases and J dropped 2 bases, with 15 bases sitting between them. CDR3 in DNA: TGTGCCAGCAGAGGGGTTTACGCTCCCACAGATACGCAGTATTTT. This encodes CASRGVYAPTDTQYF.